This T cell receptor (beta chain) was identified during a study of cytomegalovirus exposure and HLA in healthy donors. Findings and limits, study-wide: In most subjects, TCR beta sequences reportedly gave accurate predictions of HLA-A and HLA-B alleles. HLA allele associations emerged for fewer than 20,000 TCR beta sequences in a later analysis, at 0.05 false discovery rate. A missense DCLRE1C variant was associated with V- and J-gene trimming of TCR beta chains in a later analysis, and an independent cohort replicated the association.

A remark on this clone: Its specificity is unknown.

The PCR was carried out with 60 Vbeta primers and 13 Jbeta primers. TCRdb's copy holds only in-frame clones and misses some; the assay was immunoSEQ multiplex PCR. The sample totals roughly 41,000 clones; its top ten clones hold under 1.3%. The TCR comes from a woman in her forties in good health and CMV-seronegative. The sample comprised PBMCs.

DNA for the CDR3: TGTGCCATTTCAACAGGGTCCCTTAATTCACCCCTCCACTTT. Translation gives CAISTGSLNSPLHF. The chain carries TRBV19 and TRBJ1-6, with TRBD1 as a possible D gene (6 bases). This CDR3 spans 14 amino acids. V lost 10 bases and J 6 bases, leaving 16 bases between the germline ends. The V gene's germline CDR1 is LNHDA and CDR2 SQIVND (reference sequence).